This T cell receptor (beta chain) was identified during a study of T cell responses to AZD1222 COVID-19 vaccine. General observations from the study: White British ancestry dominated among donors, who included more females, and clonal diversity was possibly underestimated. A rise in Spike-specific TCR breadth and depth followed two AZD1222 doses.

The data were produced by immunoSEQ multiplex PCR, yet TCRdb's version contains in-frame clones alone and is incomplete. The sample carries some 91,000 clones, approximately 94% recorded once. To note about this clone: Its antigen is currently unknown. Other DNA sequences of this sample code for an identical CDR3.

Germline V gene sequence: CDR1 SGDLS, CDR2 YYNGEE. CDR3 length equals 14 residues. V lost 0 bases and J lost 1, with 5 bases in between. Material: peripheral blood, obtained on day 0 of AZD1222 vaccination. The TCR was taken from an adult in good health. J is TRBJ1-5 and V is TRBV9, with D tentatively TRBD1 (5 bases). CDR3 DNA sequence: TGTGCCAGCAGCGTAGGGGACAGCAATCAGCCCCAGCATTTT. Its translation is CASSVGDSNQPQHF.